This TCR beta chain stems from a study of post-analysis software for immune sequencing data. Whole-study findings and limits: Patients had higher frequencies than controls of five or six TRBV segments, including TRBV5-6, TRBV5-1 and TRBV20-1.

A note on this clonotype: Its antigen is not identified.

Unique molecular identifiers tagged the TCR beta cDNA libraries. TCRdb redid the calling of the PCR reads with MiXCR, one entry per CDR3 protein. Seen here are hundreds of thousands of distinct CDR3 sequences, approximately 50% observed once, and the top ten hold over 4%. Trimming cost V 1 base and J 7 bases, with 6 bases left between them. The CDR3 sequence is 12 residues long. The V gene's germline CDR1 is LNHNV and CDR2 YYDKDF (reference sequence). The chain joins TRBV15 to TRBJ2-3; D remains ambiguous. Sequenced input: blood. This TCR derives from a girl aged 10 to 17 with multiple sclerosis. In nucleotides, the CDR3 is TGTGCCACCAGCAGAGCGATCCATACGCAGTATTTT. Encoded protein: CATSRAIHTQYF.